A single sample gave rise to the 19 T cell receptor beta chains below, sequenced in a study of blood T cell repertoires in COVID-19. Method: immunoSEQ multiplex PCR; TCRdb's copy keeps in-frame clones and lacks some. The sample consists of roughly 170,000 clones, 86% of them appearing once. Sample: peripheral blood. All receptors come from a man in his 70s with active or convalescent COVID-19.

This clone occurred many times. The rearrangement joins TRBV5-6 to TRBJ1-1; TRBD1 matches 8 bases. The V and J ends lost 2 bases and 5 bases, in that order; junction bases with no gene match: 5. The germline CDR1 and CDR2 sequences are SGHDT and YYEEEE. CDR3 length equals 14 residues. The CDR3, as DNA: TGTGCCAGCAGCTTCGGACAGGGTTGGACTGAAGCTTTCTTT. It codes for CASSFGQGWTEAFF.

V is TRBV6-5 and J is TRBJ1-3; tentative D call: TRBD1 (6 bases). Germline loops: CDR1 MNHEY, CDR2 SVGAGI. This CDR3 spans 15 amino acids. V was pared by 6 bases and J by 0 bases, with 12 bases between. The DNA for the CDR3 is TGTGCCAGCAGCCCAACAGGGAACTCTGGAAACACCATATATTTT. Translation gives CASSPTGNSGNTIYF.

This rearrangement joins TRBV11-2 to TRBJ2-7, with D perhaps TRBD1 (5 bases). CDR1 is SGHAT, CDR2 FQNNGV, per germline. V lost 5 bases and J lost 6, with 11 bases in between. CDR3 length equals 12 residues. The CDR3 loop is CASSHEGAEQYF. CDR3 bases: TGTGCCAGCAGCCACGAAGGGGCCGAGCAGTACTTC.

This sequence joins TRBV29-1 and TRBJ2-7; possible D gene TRBD2, 6 bases. Germline V gene lookup returns CDR1 SQVTM and CDR2 ANQGSEA. The ends were cut back, 6 bases at V and 0 bases at J, with 15 bases in the middle. The CDR3 sequence is 14 residues long. As DNA, the CDR3 is TGCAGCGTGGTGGGACTTCCCAGCTCCTACGAGCAGTACTTC. This gives the protein CSVVGLPSSYEQYF.

J is TRBJ1-5 and V is TRBV7-9, with 7 bases that match TRBD1. J gave up 6 bases and V 7 bases, and 12 bases lay outside the gene matches. Per the germline V gene, CDR1 is SEHNR and CDR2 is FQNEAQ (reference sequence). This CDR3 has 15 amino acids. CDR3 nucleotide sequence: TGTGCCAGCACCCAGGGGCAGGGGGGAGTTCAGCCCCAGCATTTT. This codes for CASTQGQGGVQPQHF.

As DNA, the CDR3 is TGCAGCGTTGACGATGAGAGGTACTCTGGGGCCAACGTCCTGACTTTC. It encodes CSVDDERYSGANVLTF. The gene calls are TRBV29-1 and TRBJ2-6, with D hard to call. Trimming stripped 3 bases from V and 0 bases from J, with 12 bases between. Germline assignment: CDR1 SQVTM and CDR2 ANQGSEA. The CDR3 spans 16 residues.

The chain combines TRBV18 with TRBJ1-6, with 11 bases aligning to TRBD1. There are 17 residues in the CDR3. The trim removed 6 bases at V and 9 bases at J, leaving 13 bases unmatched. The V gene's germline CDR1 is KGHSH and CDR2 LQKENI. CDR3 region: CASSPDRGPSVGSPLHF. The CDR3 nucleotides are TGTGCCAGCTCTCCGGACAGGGGGCCTTCAGTTGGTTCACCCCTCCACTTT. Variable domain in full (rest from reference TRBV18 and TRBJ1-6): NAGVMQNPRHLVRRRGQEARLRCSPMKGHSHVYWYRQLPEEGLKFMVYLQKENIIDESGMPKERFSAEFPKEGPSILRIQQVVRGDSAAYFCASSPDRGPSVGSPLHFGNGTRLTVT.

This clone was observed a few times. The rearrangement uses TRBV9 and TRBJ2-5, with TRBD2 as a possible D gene (6 bases). V was pared by 0 bases and J by 2 bases, with 11 bases between. Germline V CDR1 and CDR2: SGDLS, YYNGEE. The CDR3 consists of 15 residues. The CDR3 bases are TGTGCCAGCAGCGTAGCGGGGACTCGTCAAGAGACCCAGTACTTC. This sequence encodes CASSVAGTRQETQYF.

The J gene is TRBJ1-2, the V gene TRBV5-8, with D unclear. The CDR3 runs to 12 residues. Trimming pared 4 bases from V and 4 bases from J, leaving 8 bases between. Looked up from germline, CDR1 is SGHTS and CDR2 is YDEGEE. The CDR3 spells CASSPQSYGYTF. CDR3 DNA: TGTGCCAGCAGCCCCCAGTCCTATGGCTACACCTTC.

The CDR3 is CASSPEGLYGYTF. The DNA for the CDR3 is TGTGCCAGCAGCCCCGAGGGCTTATATGGCTACACCTTC. The V and J genes are TRBV7-2 and TRBJ1-2; no definite D call. The CDR3 totals 13 residues. Looked up from germline, CDR1 is SGHTA and CDR2 is FQGNSA. Trimming removed 5 bases from V and 5 bases from J, with 12 bases in between.

The chain uses TRBV11-3 and TRBJ2-5, with a possible D match to TRBD1 (6 bases). Germline V gene data show CDR1 as SGHNT and CDR2 as YENEEA. CDR3 size: 15 residues. Trimming cost V 0 bases and J 1 base, with 9 bases left between them. The CDR3 bases are TGTGCCAGCAGCTTAGAGACAGGCCTCCAAGAGACCCAGTACTTC. Protein product: CASSLETGLQETQYF.

This clone was observed a handful of times. The chain combines TRBV5-5 with TRBJ1-1, with 12 positions matching TRBD1. Germline CDR1 reads SGHKS; CDR2 reads YYEKEE (reference sequence). With 4 bases clipped from V and 4 bases from J, the junction kept 5 bases outside the gene matches. CDR3 length equals 15 residues. For the CDR3, the DNA is TGTGCCAGCAGCGGGACAGGGGGCGCTTTCACTGAAGCTTTCTTT. Protein sequence: CASSGTGGAFTEAFF.

The chain recombines TRBV3-1 (or the pseudogene TRBV3-2) with TRBJ1-1; 8 bases fit TRBD1. The ends lost 3 bases at V and 5 bases at J; junction bases unmatched: 5. The V gene's germline CDR1 is LGHDT and CDR2 YNNKEL (reference sequence). The CDR3 sequence is 14 residues long. The CDR3 DNA follows: TGTGCCAGCAGCCAGACGGACAGGGCAACTGAAGCTTTCTTT. This codes for CASSQTDRATEAFF.

This chain joins TRBV19 and TRBJ2-7, with 7 bases lining up with TRBD1. Trimming at V came to 2 bases and at J to 4 bases, leaving 11 bases not matched to a gene. Germline V gives CDR1 LNHDA, CDR2 SQIVND (reference sequence). The length of the CDR3 is 16 residues. CDR3 nucleotide sequence: TGTGCCAGTAGTATACGAACAGGGGCCGAACCTTACGAGCAGTACTTC. It translates to CASSIRTGAEPYEQYF.

The chain recombines TRBV6-2 or TRBV6-3 with TRBJ2-3; TRBD1 is a possible D gene (5 bases). Germline-derived CDR1 and CDR2 are MNHEY and SVGEGT. This CDR3 is built from 15 residues. V was pared by 2 bases and J by 4 bases, with 13 bases between. CDR3 sequence: CASSYGQGGADTQYF. Here the CDR3 DNA reads TGTGCCAGCAGTTACGGTCAGGGTGGTGCAGATACGCAGTATTTT.

The genes are TRBV27 and TRBJ2-1; D may be TRBD2 (6 bases). The germline CDR1 and CDR2 sequences are MNHEY and SMNVEV (reference sequence). The V end lost 9 bases, the J end lost 9 bases, and 24 bases lay between the germline ends. This CDR3 is 15 amino acids long. The CDR3 region is CASMDYGTLGSEQFF. CDR3 DNA sequence: TGTGCCAGTATGGACTACGGGACGCTGGGCAGTGAGCAGTTCTTC.

This clone has just a few counts. The J gene is TRBJ2-1, the V gene TRBV10-3; 10 nucleotides line up with TRBD2. Germline V gives CDR1 ENHRY, CDR2 SYGVKD. The CDR3 covers 14 residues. V was pared by 10 bases and J by 4 bases, with 7 bases of the junction left unmatched. CDR3 bases: TGTGCCACCCACCTAGCGGGAGAGTACAATGAGCAGTTCTTC. The encoded protein is CATHLAGEYNEQFF.

The rearrangement uses TRBV11-2 and TRBJ1-1, with TRBD1 matching over 8 bases. V was pared by 3 bases and J by 1 base, with 1 base of the junction left unmatched. Germline CDR1 reads SGHAT; CDR2 reads FQNNGV. CDR3 length: 14 amino acids. The CDR3 reads CASSFTGGNTEAFF. CDR3 DNA: TGTGCCAGCAGCTTCACAGGGGGGAACACTGAAGCTTTCTTT. Full variable domain (outside the CDR3, taken from reference TRBV11-2 and TRBJ1-1): EAGVAQSPRYKIIEKRQSVAFWCNPISGHATLYWYQQILGQGPKLLIQFQNNGVVDDSQLPKDRFSAERLKGVDSTLKIQPAKLEDSAVYLCASSFTGGNTEAFFGQGTRLTVV.

The genes are TRBV9 and TRBJ2-3; 10 bases align to TRBD2. J was trimmed by 1 base and V by 0 bases; bases with no gene match: 8. CDR1 is SGDLS and CDR2 is YYNGEE in the germline V gene. The CDR3 covers 18 residues. The CDR3 spells CASSVGASGGPRTDTQYF. The CDR3 nucleotides read TGTGCCAGCAGCGTAGGGGCTAGCGGGGGCCCTCGCACAGATACGCAGTATTTT.